This record concerns one T cell receptor beta chain sequence. Its antigen remains unknown. This specimen comes from a study of blood T cells in healthy people across ages. Study-level results: Nothing was known about donor CMV status, and this possibly confounded expanded clonotype changes.

This CDR3 is built from 13 residues. Trimming at V came to 10 bases and at J to 10 bases, leaving 5 bases not matched to a gene. Germline CDR1 reads MDHEN; CDR2 reads SYDVKM. With a J-beta primer mix and a sample-barcoded 5' primer, a second PCR ran about 7 to 12 cycles. Carrying 12 random nucleotides, a template-switch adaptor labeled each individual cDNA molecule. TCRdb reprocessed the 5' RACE reads with MiXCR, giving one entry per CDR3 protein. The data show about 1.8 million distinct CDR3 sequences, with roughly 52% seen just once and approximately 2.1% held by the top ten. The receptor was isolated from a woman aged 40 to 50 in good health. V usage is TRBV28 and J usage is TRBJ2-1, with 15 bases matching TRBD2. The specimen was blood. The CDR3 region has the DNA TGTGCCACCGGGACTAGCGGGGGGCTCGAGCAGTTCTTC. It is translated as CATGTSGGLEQFF.